This TCR beta chain emerged from a study of blood T cell repertoires in COVID-19. The overall study: The samples span acute and convalescent COVID-19 from the United States, Italy and Spain.

Produced via immunoSEQ multiplex PCR; TCRdb's table is partial and in-frame only. The sample shows 150,000 or so clones, 75% to 90% of them seen only once. Germline assignment: CDR1 LNHDA and CDR2 SQIVND (reference sequence). V shed 2 bases and J shed 4 bases, with 12 bases lying between them. The CDR3 loop spans 16 amino acids. The V call is TRBV19, the J call TRBJ1-6; no clear D. The clonotype was recovered from a man older than 75 with acute or convalescent COVID-19. Sequences were obtained from peripheral blood. Here the CDR3 reads CASSIRLEVYNSPLHF. For the CDR3, the DNA is TGTGCCAGTAGTATACGTCTTGAGGTATATAATTCACCCCTCCACTTT.